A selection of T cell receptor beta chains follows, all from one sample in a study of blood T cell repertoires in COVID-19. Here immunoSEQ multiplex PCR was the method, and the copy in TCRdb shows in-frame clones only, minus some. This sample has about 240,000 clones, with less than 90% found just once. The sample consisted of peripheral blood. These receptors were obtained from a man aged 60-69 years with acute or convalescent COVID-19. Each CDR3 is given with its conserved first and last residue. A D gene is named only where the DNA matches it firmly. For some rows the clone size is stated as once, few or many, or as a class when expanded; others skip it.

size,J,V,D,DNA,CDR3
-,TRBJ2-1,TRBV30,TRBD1,TGTGCCTGGAAGACAGGGTTATACGATGAGCAGTTCTTC,CAWKTGLYDEQFF
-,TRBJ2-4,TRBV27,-,TGTGCCAGCAGAGGGGTAGCCCCAGCCAAAAACATTCAGTACTTC,CASRGVAPAKNIQYF
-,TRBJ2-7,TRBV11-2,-,TGTGCCAGCAGCTTAGAACGAGAATCCTACGAGCAGTACTTC,CASSLERESYEQYF
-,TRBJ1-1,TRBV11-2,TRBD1,TGTGCCAGCAGCCTCGACAGGGATGCTGAAGCTTTCTTT,CASSLDRDAEAFF
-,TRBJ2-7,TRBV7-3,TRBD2,TGTGCCAGCAGCCCAGGGGAGCGGGGGTCCTACGAGCAGTACTTC,CASSPGERGSYEQYF
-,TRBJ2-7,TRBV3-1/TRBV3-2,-,TGTGCCAGCAGCCAAGTTGGTCTAGCGTCCTACGAGCAGTACTTC,CASSQVGLASYEQYF
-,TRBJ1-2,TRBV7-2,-,TGTGCCAGCAGCCGACCTGGTACAGGAGTTAACACCTTC,CASSRPGTGVNTF
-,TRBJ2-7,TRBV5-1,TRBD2,TGCGCCAGCAGCTTGATAGCGGGATCCTACGAGCAGTACTTC,CASSLIAGSYEQYF
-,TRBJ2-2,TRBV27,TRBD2,TGTGCCAGCAGGCTAGCGGAAAACGGGGAGCTGTTTTTT,CASRLAENGELFF
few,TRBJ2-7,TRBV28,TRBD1,TGTGCCAGCAGTTTATCGTGGAGGCGGGACAGGCCTTACGAGCAGTACTTC,CASSLSWRRDRPYEQYF
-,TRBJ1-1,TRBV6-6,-,TGTGCCAGCAGTTACTCACAGTCTAACACTGAAGCTTTCTTT,CASSYSQSNTEAFF
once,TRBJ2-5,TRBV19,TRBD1,TGTGCCAGTAGTCCAGACAGGGTCCAAGAGACCCAGTACTTC,CASSPDRVQETQYF
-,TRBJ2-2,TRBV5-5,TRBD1,TGTGCCAGCAGCTTGGAGGGGGCGGCGAACACCGGGGAGCTGTTTTTT,CASSLEGAANTGELFF
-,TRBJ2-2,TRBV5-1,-,TGCGCCAGCAGCTTGTGGGAGAGGTCGAACACCGGGGAGCTGTTTTTT,CASSLWERSNTGELFF
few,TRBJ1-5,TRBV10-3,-,TGTGCCATCGGGGGGGACGGTGACAATCAGCCCCAGCATTTT,CAIGGDGDNQPQHF
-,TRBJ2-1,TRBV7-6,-,TGTGCCAGCAGCTTACAAAGCCCCCACGGGAGACCTGCCTATGAGCAGTTCTTC,CASSLQSPHGRPAYEQFF
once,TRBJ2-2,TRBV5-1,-,TGCGCCAGCAGCTCGAACAATCAGGGGCCCGGGGAGCTGTTTTTT,CASSSNNQGPGELFF
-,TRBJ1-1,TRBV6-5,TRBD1,TGTGCCAGCAGTTACTCCAGGGGGCTGAACACTGAAGCTTTCTTT,CASSYSRGLNTEAFF
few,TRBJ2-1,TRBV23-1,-,TGCGCCAGCAACAGGTACAATGAGCAGTTCTTC,CASNRYNEQFF
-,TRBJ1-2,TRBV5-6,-,TGTGCCAGCAGCTGGCAAGGGAGAAGGAATGGCTACACCTTC,CASSWQGRRNGYTF
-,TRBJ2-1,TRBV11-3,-,TGTGCCAGCAGCCTCGGACAAGAATACAATGAGCAGTTCTTC,CASSLGQEYNEQFF
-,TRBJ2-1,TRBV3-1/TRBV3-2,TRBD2,TGTGCCAGCAGCCAAGACTTAGCGGGAGGTGTACGTAGGCAGTTCTTC,CASSQDLAGGVRRQFF
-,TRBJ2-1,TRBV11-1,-,TGTGCCAGTAGTAGGCGGTTTTACAATGAGCAGTTCTTC,CASSRRFYNEQFF
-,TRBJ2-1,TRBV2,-,TGTGCCAGCACGAAAACACGGAGGGTGGAATACAATGAGCAGTTCTTC,CASTKTRRVEYNEQFF
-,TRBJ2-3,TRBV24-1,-,TGTGCCACCAGTGATTTGGGGGGGGCTGATAGCACAGATACGCAGTATTTT,CATSDLGGADSTDTQYF
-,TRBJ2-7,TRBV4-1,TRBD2,TGCGCCAGCAGCCTCGGCCTAGCGGGAGTCGAGCAGTACTTC,CASSLGLAGVEQYF
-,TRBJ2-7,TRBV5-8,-,TGTGCCAGCGCGATTTGGGTGGGCGCTGTCAGCGAGCAGTACTTC,CASAIWVGAVSEQYF
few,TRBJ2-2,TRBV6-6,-,TGTGCCACCTCCCCGGCGGGCAACGGGGAGCTGTTTTTT,CATSPAGNGELFF
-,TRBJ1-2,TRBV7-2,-,TGTGCCAGCAGCTTAAGGTCCGGGAGCGGCTACACCTTC,CASSLRSGSGYTF
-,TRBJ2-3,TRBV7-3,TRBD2,TGTGCCAGCAGCTCTAGCGGGAGGATAGATACGCAGTATTTT,CASSSSGRIDTQYF
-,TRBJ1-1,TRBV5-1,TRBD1,TGCGCCAGCGGTCGGACAGGGGTGTCTGTAGCCTCTGAAGCTTTCTTT,CASGRTGVSVASEAFF
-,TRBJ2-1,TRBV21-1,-,TGTGCCATCAAGACCCAGGGACTAATTAGGAATGAGCAGTTCTTC,CAIKTQGLIRNEQFF
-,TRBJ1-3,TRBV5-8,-,TGTGCCAGCAGGTCGGGGGGGCCCTCGCGGGGGGACCCTCATCGAAACACCATATATTTT,CASRSGGPSRGDPHRNTIYF
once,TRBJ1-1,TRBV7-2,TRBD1,TGTGCCAGCAGCTTAGTATGGACAGGGGAGGCTGAAGCTTTCTTT,CASSLVWTGEAEAFF
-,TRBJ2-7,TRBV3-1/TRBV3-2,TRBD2,TGTGCCAGCAGTGGGACTAGCGGGAGCTACGAGCAGTACTTC,CASSGTSGSYEQYF
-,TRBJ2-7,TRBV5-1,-,TGCGCCAGCAGCTTTGCAGGGGACCTTTACGAGCAGTACTTC,CASSFAGDLYEQYF
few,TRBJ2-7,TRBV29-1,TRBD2,TGCAGCGTTGTGGTAGCGGGAGAAGGTTACGAGCAGTACTTC,CSVVVAGEGYEQYF